This record covers a single T cell receptor beta chain. Diagnostic assessment was based on clinical symptoms, serum thyroxine and TRAb, thyroid ultrasound and orbital computed tomography. The data originate from a study of T cells in Graves' hyperthyroidism and ophthalmopathy. J gave up 2 bases and V 5 bases, and 6 bases lay outside the gene matches. The CDR3 runs 15 residues. Germline CDR1 reads SGHTA; CDR2 reads FQGNSA. TCR beta CDR3 region amplification was performed from RNA transcripts. HTBI primers were the set used in a first-round RT-PCR of the TCR CDR3. A single record per CDR3 protein comes from TCRdb applying MiXCR to the multiplex PCR reads. This table has 600,000 to 800,000 distinct CDR3 sequences, just over 35% appearing once.

The sample consisted of blood. The receptor's source is a woman in her 40s with Graves' hyperthyroidism. The chain is built from TRBV7-2 and TRBJ1-1, with 9 bases that match TRBD1. The CDR3 reads CASSSRGQGNTEAFF. The CDR3, as DNA: TGTGCCAGCAGCAGCCGGGGACAGGGTAACACTGAAGCTTTCTTT.